The clone carrying this T cell receptor (beta chain) was seen a few times. The translated DNA and TCRdb's protein are not identical at residue 11; the protein here was translated from the DNA. Mouse germline and gene names are used. With the read ending 3 residues before the CDR3 end, the germline J gene is used to fill in that end. Extraction of RNA preceded its reverse transcription into cDNA, which served as the sequencing template. Repertoires were generated with immunoSEQ multiplex PCR, while TCRdb's copy carries only in-frame clones and drops some. The profile covers approximately 110,000 clones, none occurring a single time. V lost 7 bases to trimming and J lost 0 bases, with 11 bases between them. This CDR3 spans 14 amino acids. CDR1 and CDR2 from the germline V gene are NNHDY and SYVADS. This record belongs to a study of CD8+ T cells in alopecia areata.

This sequence originates from a C3H/HeJ mouse with alopecia areata. The mouse line has the MHC haplotype H2-k. Input material: lesional skin. The chain employs TRBV13-3 and TRBJ1-3; a weak D match, TRBD1 (6 bases). The CDR3: CASGGGRSGNTLYF. CDR3 DNA, as far as it was read: TGTGCCAGCGGGGGGGGGCGTTCTGGAAATACG. Together with reference TRBV13-3 and TRBJ1-3, the CDR3 gives the full variable domain: EAAVTQSPRSKVAVTGGKVTLSCHQTNNHDYMYWYRQDTGHGLRLIHYSYVADSTEKGDIPDGYKASRPSQENFSLILELASLSQTAVYFCASGGGRSGNTLYFGEGSRLIVV.